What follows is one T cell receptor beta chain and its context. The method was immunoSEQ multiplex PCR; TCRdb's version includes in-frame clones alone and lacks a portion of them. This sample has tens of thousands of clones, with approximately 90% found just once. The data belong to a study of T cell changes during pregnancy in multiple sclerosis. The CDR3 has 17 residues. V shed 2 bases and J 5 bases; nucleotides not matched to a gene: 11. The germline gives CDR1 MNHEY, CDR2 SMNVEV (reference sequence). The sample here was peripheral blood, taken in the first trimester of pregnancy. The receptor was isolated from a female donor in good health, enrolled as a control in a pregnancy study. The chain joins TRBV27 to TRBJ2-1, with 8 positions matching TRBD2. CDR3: CASSLRGGGSLNNEQFF. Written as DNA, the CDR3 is TGTGCCAGCAGTTTACGGGGGGGAGGGTCTCTCAACAATGAGCAGTTCTTC.